This TCR beta chain originates from a study of beta chain features in type 1 diabetes. CDR1 and CDR2 from the germline V gene are SGDLS and YYNGEE. Trimming took 0 bases from V and 1 from J, leaving 10 bases between them. This CDR3 is built from 15 residues. This clone was observed a few times. Expressed TCRB transcripts were sequenced because the entire RNA isolate underwent reverse transcription. Generated by immunoSEQ multiplex PCR, the TCRdb table keeps only in-frame clones and is missing some. The sample includes 200,000 to 250,000 clones, 14% of them seen just once. The rearrangement uses TRBV9 and TRBJ2-5, with a weak D call TRBD1 (5 bases). The material sequenced was naive CD4+ T cells from blood. The TCR comes from a woman between 35 and 50 years old in good health. Written as DNA, the CDR3 is TGTGCCAGCAGCGTAGCTCGACAGCTCCAAGAGACCCAGTACTTC. This codes for CASSVARQLQETQYF.